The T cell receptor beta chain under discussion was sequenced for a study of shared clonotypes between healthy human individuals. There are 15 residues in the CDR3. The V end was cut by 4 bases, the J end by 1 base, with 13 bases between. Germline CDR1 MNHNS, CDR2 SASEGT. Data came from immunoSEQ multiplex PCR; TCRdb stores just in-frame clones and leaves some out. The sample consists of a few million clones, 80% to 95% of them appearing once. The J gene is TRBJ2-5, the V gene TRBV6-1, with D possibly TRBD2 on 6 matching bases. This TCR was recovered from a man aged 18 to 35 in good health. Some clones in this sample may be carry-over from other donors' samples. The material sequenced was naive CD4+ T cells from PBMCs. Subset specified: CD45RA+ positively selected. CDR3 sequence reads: CASSASGTSQETQYF. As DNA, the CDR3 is TGTGCCAGCAGTGCCTCCGGGACTTCCCAAGAGACCCAGTACTTC.